This passage covers 17 T cell receptor beta chains from one sample sequenced in a study of beta chain features in type 1 diabetes. Expressed TCRB transcripts were sequenced, since all the RNA that had been isolated was reverse transcribed. Generated by immunoSEQ multiplex PCR, the TCRdb table keeps only in-frame clones and is missing some. The sample lists about 150,000 clones; around 8% were seen once. The sample taken for sequencing was central memory CD4+ T cells from blood. The receptors shown here come from a man between 18 and 35 years old in good health.

This clone appeared a few times. The V call is TRBV6-1, the J call TRBJ1-2; D ambiguous. Germline CDR1 reads MNHNS; CDR2 reads SASEGT. The CDR3 extends over 13 amino acids. The ends were cut back, 7 bases at V and 3 bases at J, with 12 bases in the middle. CDR3 nucleotides: TGTGCCAGCATCCTCAGCCGGGACTATGGCTACACCTTC. This codes for CASILSRDYGYTF.

The J gene is TRBJ2-3, the V gene TRBV6-6, with 9 bases matching TRBD2. Trimming removed 0 bases from V and 2 bases from J; junction bases left unmatched: 3. Germline V CDR1 and CDR2: MNHNY, SVGAGI (reference sequence). The CDR3 length is 16 residues. The CDR3 coding sequence is TGTGCCAGCAGTTACTCGCGGGAGGGAACCACAGATACGCAGTATTTT. It translates to CASSYSREGTTDTQYF.

This clone showed up just a few times. The V and J genes are TRBV4-2 and TRBJ1-5; TRBD1 matches 10 bases. The CDR3 is made up of 17 amino acids. Germline values: CDR1 LGHNA, CDR2 YNFKEQ. V was pared by 0 bases and J by 2 bases, with 4 bases of the junction left unmatched. For the CDR3, the DNA is TGTGCCAGCAGCCAAGAGCCCGGGACAGGGGGCAATCAGCCCCAGCATTTT. Amino acid sequence: CASSQEPGTGGNQPQHF.

The gene calls are TRBV15 and TRBJ1-2; D unclear. The germline V gene encodes CDR1 LNHNV and CDR2 YYDKDF (reference sequence). There are 13 residues in the CDR3. V gave up 0 bases and J gave up 8 bases, with 10 bases separating them. CDR3 residues: CATSRDNGGGYTF. The CDR3 DNA is TGTGCCACCAGCAGAGACAACGGAGGCGGCTACACCTTC.

This clone was counted between two and nine times. The chain joins TRBV5-1 to TRBJ2-1, with 10 bases fitting TRBD2. The germline V gene has CDR1 SGHRS and CDR2 YFSETQ. This CDR3 spans 17 amino acids. V shed 4 bases and J 4 bases; nucleotides not matched to a gene: 11. The CDR3 reads CASSDLSAGGLYNEQFF. The CDR3 DNA reads as TGCGCCAGCAGCGACCTATCAGCGGGAGGGCTGTACAATGAGCAGTTCTTC.

CDR3 residues: CASSTVVVRSQAPQHF. The DNA for the CDR3 is TGTGCCAGCAGTACGGTGGTCGTCAGATCCCAGGCTCCCCAGCATTTT. The rearrangement uses TRBV28 and TRBJ1-5; D is unclear. This CDR3 comprises 16 residues. Germline V gene lookup returns CDR1 MDHEN and CDR2 SYDVKM. V lost 5 bases, J lost 10 bases, and 24 bases lay in between.

This clone has more than one count but fewer than ten. The chain couples TRBV5-6 to TRBJ2-1; 8 nucleotides align to TRBD1. The CDR3 consists of 16 residues. Germline-derived CDR1 and CDR2 are SGHDT and YYEEEE. V gave up 4 bases and J gave up 6 bases; unmatched junction bases: 12. For the CDR3, the DNA is TGTGCCAGCAGCCCCAACCCCGGGACAGGAGGCAATGAGCAGTTCTTC. Translated, it gives CASSPNPGTGGNEQFF.

This clone was seen only a few times. The chain combines TRBV28 with TRBJ1-2, with TRBD1 matching over 9 bases. The CDR3 consists of 15 residues. Trimming took 6 bases from V and 4 from J; bases not matched to a gene: 9. Germline CDR1 MDHEN, CDR2 SYDVKM. CDR3 region: CASRLAGTGTYGYTF. DNA for the CDR3: TGTGCCAGCAGGCTAGCCGGGACAGGGACCTATGGCTACACCTTC.

The chain recombines TRBV7-2 with TRBJ2-2, with 11 bases aligning to TRBD2. The J segment lost 1 base and the V segment lost 5 bases, leaving 3 bases of the junction unmatched. CDR3 size: 16 residues. The germline gives CDR1 SGHTA, CDR2 FQGNSA. The DNA of the CDR3 is TGTGCCAGCAGCGTGACTAGCGGGATGAACACCGGGGAGCTGTTTTTT. Translation: CASSVTSGMNTGELFF.

The chain links TRBV19 to TRBJ2-6; 8 bases agree with TRBD1. The CDR3 loop spans 17 amino acids. V trimming: 6 bases; J trimming: 0 bases; junction bases outside the gene matches: 7. In germline, CDR1 is LNHDA, CDR2 SQIVND (reference sequence). The CDR3, as DNA: TGTGCCAGTAGCGACAGGGGCCGGGGCTCTGGGGCCAACGTCCTGACTTTC. This codes for CASSDRGRGSGANVLTF.

This clone occurred a few times. V gene TRBV2 combines with J gene TRBJ2-3; D ambiguous. Trimming cost V 8 bases and J 2 bases, with 5 bases left between them. There are 11 residues in the CDR3. The germline CDR1 and CDR2 sequences are SNHLY and FYNNEI. The CDR3 loop is CASALTDTQYF. In DNA form, the CDR3 reads TGTGCCAGCGCGCTCACAGATACGCAGTATTTT.

This clone has a handful of counts. The rearrangement uses TRBV14 and TRBJ1-1; 8 bases align to TRBD1. This CDR3 is built from 14 residues. Trimming removed 5 bases from V and 2 bases from J; junction bases left unmatched: 4. CDR1 and CDR2 from the germline V gene are SGHDN and FVKESK. The CDR3 nucleotides read TGTGCCAGCAGCTACGGACAGGGAAACACTGAAGCTTTCTTT. It yields the protein CASSYGQGNTEAFF.

Ten or more counts support this clone. This sample also contains other DNA sequences that code for the same CDR3. The chain employs TRBV7-2 and TRBJ2-3; D gene uncertain. V lost 3 bases and J 5 bases, leaving 6 bases between the germline ends. This CDR3 has 12 residues. Germline loops: CDR1 SGHTA, CDR2 FQGNSA. CDR3 bases: TGTGCCAGCAGCTTTCTAAGAGATACGCAGTATTTT. This sequence encodes CASSFLRDTQYF. Drawing the rest from reference TRBV7-2 and TRBJ2-3, the complete variable domain is GAGVSQSPSNKVTEKGKDVELRCDPISGHTALYWYRQSLGQGLEFLIYFQGNSAPDKSGLPSDRFSAERTGGSVSTLTIQRTQQEDSAVYLCASSFLRDTQYFGPGTRLTVL.

This clone was counted ten times or more. The V gene is TRBV30, the J gene TRBJ1-1, with D hard to call. Between the trimmed V and J ends, which lost 0 bases and 8 bases, there was a span of 7 bases. The CDR3 contains 11 residues. Germline values: CDR1 GTSNPN, CDR2 SVGIG (reference sequence). DNA for the CDR3: TGTGCCTGGAGTGTACCCCGGGAAGCTTTCTTT. This codes for CAWSVPREAFF.

This clone was picked up a small number of times. The rearrangement links TRBV28 to TRBJ2-7; a weak D match, TRBD2 (6 bases). This CDR3 contains 13 residues. Deletions cut 5 bases from V and 11 bases from J, with 19 bases between. Germline values: CDR1 MDHEN, CDR2 SYDVKM. CDR3 protein: CASSPGTELGEYF. Here the CDR3 DNA reads TGTGCCAGCAGTCCCGGGACTGAGCTGGGGGAGTACTTC.

The chain uses TRBV6-6 and TRBJ2-3; TRBD1 might be the D (6 bases). Per the germline V gene, CDR1 is MNHNY and CDR2 is SVGAGI (reference sequence). The CDR3 length is 13 residues. The V end lost 4 bases, the J end lost 5 bases, and 10 bases lay between the germline ends. CDR3 DNA: TGTGCCAGCAGTTTATACAGGGAAGATACGCAGTATTTT. It is translated as CASSLYREDTQYF.

This chain links TRBV10-3 with TRBJ2-7; 9 nucleotides agree with TRBD1. The CDR3 has 14 amino acids. Trimming took 6 bases from V and 2 from J; bases not matched to a gene: 5. Germline CDR1 is ENHRY and CDR2 is SYGVKD. CDR3 in DNA: TGTGCCATCAGCCGGGACAGGGCCACCTACGAGCAGTACTTC. This gives the protein CAISRDRATYEQYF.